A single TCR beta chain is shown here with its context. This record comes from a study of Graves' ophthalmopathy and Graves' hyperthyroidism. CDR1 and CDR2 (germline): LNHDA, SQIVND (reference sequence). Trimming stripped 9 bases from V and 4 bases from J, with 21 bases between. The CDR3 covers 15 residues. Clinicians diagnosed using symptoms, serum thyroxine, TRAb, thyroid ultrasound and orbital computed tomography. Amplified material comprised TCR beta CDR3 regions derived from RNA transcripts. First-round RT-PCR used HTBI primers; second-round multiplex PCR followed. Via MiXCR, TCRdb re-called the multiplex PCR reads, giving one row per CDR3 protein. This table has approximately 700,000 distinct CDR3 sequences, about two fifths appearing once.

This TCR was sampled from an adult man with Graves' ophthalmopathy. V is TRBV19 and J is TRBJ1-1; TRBD1 is a possible D gene (6 bases). Sequenced sample: peripheral blood. The CDR3 protein is CASMGRGYLGTEAFF. As DNA, the CDR3 is TGTGCCAGCATGGGCAGGGGATATCTAGGCACTGAAGCTTTCTTT.